What follows is one T cell receptor (beta chain) and its context. Antigen unknown. This record belongs to a study of response to subunit inactivated influenza vaccine. Study results and caveats: Seasonal influenza vaccination, on each occasion, was suggested by the authors to recruit few new T cells.

MiXCR was run by TCRdb on the RT-PCR reads, yielding one entry per CDR3 protein. The data hold 500,000 to 650,000 distinct CDR3 sequences, with 7.5% to 8.5% observed a single time. Germline V CDR1 and CDR2: MDHEN, SYDVKM. CDR3 length equals 14 residues. V was cut by 3 bases and J by 7 bases, with 13 bases left in between. This sequence originates from a man in his fifties or sixties who received an inactivated influenza vaccine. The source was PBMCs from blood, collected roughly 24 months after vaccination. The chain has TRBV28 and TRBJ2-1; D gene uncertain. This CDR3 reads CASSFSRLENEQFF. Written as DNA, the CDR3 is TGTGCCAGCAGTTTCTCGAGGTTGGAGAATGAGCAGTTCTTC.